The 21 T cell receptor beta chains reported below all come from one sample, sequenced in a study of T cell repertoires in cytomegalovirus infection. TCRdb reprocessed the reads via MiXCR and lists one record per CDR3 protein. Among some 170,000 distinct CDR3 sequences listed, about 17% were seen once. The sequenced sample consisted of CD8+ T cells from PBMCs. The receptors originated from a human donor in good health (CMV status not recorded). Some clones in this sample may be carry-over from other donors' samples.

This clonotype has more than one count but fewer than ten. The chain employs TRBV2 and TRBJ2-2; either TRBD1 or TRBD2 may supply D (5 bases each). CDR1 SNHLY and CDR2 FYNNEI come from the germline V gene. This CDR3 has 12 residues. In nucleotides, the CDR3 is TGTGCTCGCCGGGCTGGGGGCGGGGAGCTGTTTTTT. Protein: CARRAGGGELFF.

This clonotype was found many times. The J gene is TRBJ2-1, the V gene TRBV7-2, with D tentatively TRBD2 (5 bases). CDR3 length equals 18 residues. Trimming took off 3 bases at V and 1 base at J, with 19 bases between the two ends. Germline loops: CDR1 SGHTA, CDR2 FQGNSA. The CDR3, as DNA: TGTGCCAGCAGCTTCCACTTGAGGGCACTCTCTTCCTACAATGAGCAGTTCTTC. It encodes CASSFHLRALSSYNEQFF. The complete variable domain, with remaining parts taken from reference TRBV7-2 and TRBJ2-1, reads GAGVSQSPSNKVTEKGKDVELRCDPISGHTALYWYRQSLGQGLEFLIYFQGNSAPDKSGLPSDRFSAERTGGSVSTLTIQRTQQEDSAVYLCASSFHLRALSSYNEQFFGPGTRLTVL.

The chain uses TRBV20-1 and TRBJ2-7; TRBD2 matches 12 bases. Germline values: CDR1 DFQATT, CDR2 SNEGSKA (reference sequence). The CDR3 contains 17 residues. Trimming took 5 bases from V and 2 from J; bases not matched to a gene: 13. CDR3 nucleotide sequence: TGCAGTGCTCCCCTCTTCCTAGCGGGGGGGCTAACCTACGAGCAGTACTTC. Its translation: CSAPLFLAGGLTYEQYF.

The V gene is TRBV5-6, the J gene TRBJ2-1, with D perhaps TRBD2 (7 bases). V lost 2 bases and J lost 2, with 17 bases in between. CDR3 length: 17 amino acids. Looked up from germline, CDR1 is SGHDT and CDR2 is YYEEEE. The CDR3 region has the DNA TGTGCCAGCAGCTTTAGGGGGGGGGGCTCCCCCTACAATGAGCAGTTCTTC. Its protein is CASSFRGGGSPYNEQFF.

The V call is TRBV5-6, the J call TRBJ2-1, with D hard to call. The CDR3 consists of 15 residues. The V end lost 2 bases, the J end lost 7 bases, and 16 bases lay between the germline ends. CDR1 is SGHDT and CDR2 is YYEEEE in the germline V gene. The CDR3 region is CASSLFGLLQNEQFF. CDR3 DNA sequence: TGTGCCAGCAGCTTATTTGGTCTTCTACAGAATGAGCAGTTCTTC. The complete variable domain, with remaining parts taken from reference TRBV5-6 and TRBJ2-1, reads DAGVTQSPTHLIKTRGQQVTLRCSPKSGHDTVSWYQQALGQGPQFIFQYYEEEERQRGNFPDRFSGHQFPNYSSELNVNALLLGDSALYLCASSLFGLLQNEQFFGPGTRLTVL.

As DNA, the CDR3 is TGTGCCACCAGTGATCGAGGACATCGGAGCTCCTACAATGAGCAGTTCTTC. This sequence encodes CATSDRGHRSSYNEQFF. The chain links TRBV24-1 to TRBJ2-1; the D gene is possibly TRBD1 (5 bases). Germline assignment: CDR1 KGHDR and CDR2 SFDVKD. V lost 3 bases, J lost 0 bases, and 14 bases lay in between. The CDR3 extends over 17 amino acids.

This clonotype was picked up a small number of times. The chain links TRBV7-9 to TRBJ2-1; no clear D gene. Trimming shortened V by 1 base and J by 6 bases, and 4 bases separated the two germline ends. Per the germline V gene, CDR1 is SEHNR and CDR2 is FQNEAQ (reference sequence). This CDR3 region has 12 residues. The CDR3 reads CASSLDSNEQFF. As DNA, the CDR3 is TGTGCCAGCAGCTTAGACTCCAATGAGCAGTTCTTC.

The genes are TRBV2 and TRBJ2-2, with 7 bases fitting TRBD2. The germline gives CDR1 SNHLY, CDR2 FYNNEI. V was clipped by 2 bases and J by 1 base; unmatched bases: 4. The CDR3 loop spans 16 amino acids. As DNA, the CDR3 is TGTGCCAGCAGTGAATGGCGGGGGAAGAACACCGGGGAGCTGTTTTTT. This codes for CASSEWRGKNTGELFF.

V is TRBV20-1 and J is TRBJ2-1; D call uncertain. Germline CDR1 is DFQATT and CDR2 is SNEGSKA (reference sequence). CDR3 length: 15 residues. Trimming shortened V by 3 bases and J by 7 bases, and 19 bases separated the two germline ends. CDR3 nucleotide sequence: TGCAGTGCTAGGACCCTCGGTCCCCAAGGTAATGAGCAGTTCTTC. Protein product: CSARTLGPQGNEQFF.

V and J are TRBV6-2 or TRBV6-3 and TRBJ1-1; no firm D call. Germline CDR1 is MNHEY and CDR2 is SVGEGT. The germline V and J ends were trimmed by 10 bases and 3 bases, with 15 bases remaining between them. This CDR3 comprises 13 residues. The CDR3 nucleotides are TGTGCCACCGGGATAACGACTTACACTGAAGCTTTCTTT. This encodes CATGITTYTEAFF.

This clonotype has just a few counts. The genes are TRBV7-6 and TRBJ2-7; D might be TRBD1 (7 bases). V shed 4 bases and J shed 5 bases, with 12 bases lying between them. The germline CDR1 and CDR2 sequences are SGHVS and FNYEAQ. This CDR3 has 13 amino acids. The chain's CDR3 is CASSSQGGNEQYF. CDR3 DNA: TGTGCCAGCAGCTCCCAGGGGGGAAACGAGCAGTACTTC.

This sequence joins TRBV2 and TRBJ2-1, with 11 bases fitting TRBD1. The germline gives CDR1 SNHLY, CDR2 FYNNEI. J lost 2 bases, V lost 2 bases, and 8 bases had no gene match. This CDR3 spans 18 amino acids. In DNA, the CDR3 is TGTGCCAGCAGTGAAAAAATCTGGGACAGGGGGACCTACAATGAGCAGTTCTTC. It specifies CASSEKIWDRGTYNEQFF.

This clonotype has just a few counts. This rearrangement joins TRBV7-9 to TRBJ2-4, with D maybe TRBD1 (6 bases). The CDR3 is made up of 15 amino acids. V was trimmed by 2 bases and J by 3 bases, leaving 11 bases between them. The germline gives CDR1 SEHNR, CDR2 FQNEAQ (reference sequence). DNA for the CDR3: TGTGCCAGCAGCTTACCAGGGGTAGGCAAAAACATTCAGTACTTC. This sequence encodes CASSLPGVGKNIQYF.

This clonotype was found a few times. The chain joins TRBV6-1 to TRBJ1-1; D perhaps matches TRBD1 (5 bases). The CDR3 consists of 15 residues. Trimming stripped 3 bases from V and 3 bases from J, with 14 bases between. CDR1 is MNHNS, CDR2 SASEGT, per germline. The CDR3 coding sequence is TGTGCCAGCAGTGATCGGGGCCCCATGGACACTGAAGCTTTCTTT. Translation gives CASSDRGPMDTEAFF.

This clonotype was seen a handful of times. The genes are TRBV20-1 and TRBJ2-1, with TRBD1 as a possible D gene (6 bases). The germline V gene encodes CDR1 DFQATT and CDR2 SNEGSKA (reference sequence). There are 13 residues in the CDR3. V lost 4 bases and J lost 7, with 14 bases in between. CDR3 nucleotides: TGCAGTGCTAACTCCAGGGGAAAGAATGAGCAGTTCTTC. Residues: CSANSRGKNEQFF.

The V and J genes are TRBV7-8 and TRBJ1-5, with D tentatively TRBD1 (6 bases). CDR1 SGHVS and CDR2 FQNEAQ come from the germline V gene. The V gene lost 5 bases and the J gene lost 0 bases, with 11 bases spanning the gap. This CDR3 is 15 amino acids long. The CDR3 sequence: CASSHRVNSNQPQHF. CDR3 DNA: TGTGCCAGCAGCCACAGGGTGAATAGCAATCAGCCCCAGCATTTT.

The chain has TRBV6-2 or TRBV6-3 and TRBJ1-1; D perhaps matches TRBD1 (5 bases). Between the trimmed V and J ends, which lost 6 bases and 4 bases, there was a span of 18 bases. Looked up from germline, CDR1 is MNHEY and CDR2 is SVGEGT. The CDR3 runs 15 residues. CDR3 DNA: TGTGCCAGCAGAGCGGGACCGAGGTTCTCCACTGAAGCTTTCTTT. Translation: CASRAGPRFSTEAFF.

This clonotype was seen more than once but under ten times. The V gene is TRBV6-5, the J gene TRBJ2-1, with TRBD1 identical over 11 bases. The V and J ends lost 5 bases and 4 bases, in that order; junction bases with no gene match: 4. CDR1 MNHEY and CDR2 SVGAGI come from the germline V gene. The CDR3 spans 15 residues. The CDR3 bases are TGTGCCAGCAGTACGGACAGGGGGCCGTACAATGAGCAGTTCTTC. Translating gives CASSTDRGPYNEQFF.

This chain joins TRBV7-3 and TRBJ2-2; 12 bases line up with TRBD1. This CDR3 contains 15 residues. V trimming: 6 bases; J trimming: 7 bases; junction bases outside the gene matches: 6. Germline-derived CDR1 and CDR2 are SGHTA and FQGTGA. The CDR3 nucleotides read TGTGCCAGCAGGGGGACAGGGGGCCCTATCGGGGAGCTGTTTTTT. This encodes CASRGTGGPIGELFF.

This clonotype was counted many times. Compared with germline, one end of the junction differs, possibly owing to a read error. V usage is TRBV27 and J usage is TRBJ2-7; possible D gene TRBD1, 5 bases. Germline loops: CDR1 MNHEY, CDR2 SMNVEV (reference sequence). This CDR3 has 13 residues. The CDR3 region has the DNA TGTGCCAGCAGCTTATCTCAGGGCTACGAGCAGTACTTC. As protein: CASSLSQGYEQYF.

This clonotype was seen only a few times. This chain joins TRBV7-9 and TRBJ1-1; no clear D. Between the trimmed V and J ends, which lost 5 bases and 7 bases, there was a span of 26 bases. Germline V gene data show CDR1 as SEHNR and CDR2 as FQNEAQ (reference sequence). The CDR3 consists of 17 residues. This chain's CDR3 is CASSPPVFRESDIEAFF. CDR3 DNA sequence: TGTGCCAGCAGCCCGCCCGTATTTAGGGAGTCTGACATTGAAGCTTTCTTT. The variable domain in full, completed from reference TRBV7-9 and TRBJ1-1, reads DTGVSQNPRHKITKRGQNVTFRCDPISEHNRLYWYRQTLGQGPEFLTYFQNEAQLEKSRLLSDRFSAERPKGSFSTLEIQRTEQGDSAMYLCASSPPVFRESDIEAFFGQGTRLTVV.